This T cell receptor beta chain emerged from a study of T-cell memory formation after mild COVID-19. Broader study findings: Balance between CD4 and CD8 was seen in clones contracting day 15 to 85, and a CD4+ lean was seen in later expanders.

MiXCR, run by TCRdb on the 5' RACE reads, gives a single entry per CDR3 protein. The profile covers roughly 410,000 distinct CDR3 sequences, with approximately 25% appearing a single time and 8.8% taken by the ten largest. This clonotype was detected only a few times. Its matching antigen is unknown. The CDR3 sequence is 13 residues long. V lost 5 bases to trimming and J lost 5 bases; unmatched junction nucleotides: 4. Per the germline V gene, CDR1 is SGHTA and CDR2 is FQGTGA. The chain is built from TRBV7-3 and TRBJ2-7; 9 bases match TRBD1. The specimen was PBMCs or a T cell subset sorted from them (not recorded which). The clonotype was recovered from an adult woman who had mild COVID-19 (a few samples of this study predate the infection). Cell type and time point are not known. As DNA, the CDR3 is TGTGCCAGCAGCCTGGACAGGGGCCACGAGCAGTACTTC. It translates to CASSLDRGHEQYF.